The 32 T cell receptor beta chains listed next were all sequenced from one sample in a study of shared clonotypes between healthy human individuals. Clones were read by immunoSEQ multiplex PCR, and TCRdb kept only the in-frame ones, dropping some. The sample has some 2.4 million clones, roughly 93% seen once. The source material was naive CD4+ T cells from PBMCs. Subset indicated: CD45RA+ positively selected. The source is a man aged 18 to 29 in good health. Some clones in this sample may be carry-over from other donors' samples.

V is TRBV4-2 and J is TRBJ2-7; 8 bases align to TRBD1. Germline assignment: CDR1 LGHNA and CDR2 YNFKEQ. The V segment lost 0 bases and the J segment 7 bases; nucleotides outside the gene matches: 11. This CDR3 spans 16 amino acids. CDR3 sequence reads: CASSQDQGAPGLEQYF. The CDR3 coding sequence is TGTGCCAGCAGCCAAGATCAGGGGGCACCTGGACTTGAGCAGTACTTC.

CDR3 sequence reads: CASSMMGMGNQPQHF. In DNA form, the CDR3 reads TGTGCCAGTAGTATGATGGGTATGGGCAATCAGCCCCAGCATTTT. V usage is TRBV19 and J usage is TRBJ1-5; D unclear. The length of the CDR3 is 15 residues. The germline V and J ends were trimmed by 3 bases and 2 bases, with 11 bases remaining between them. Germline values: CDR1 LNHDA, CDR2 SQIVND (reference sequence).

V gene TRBV6-5 combines with J gene TRBJ1-1; D might be TRBD1 (5 bases). CDR3 length: 12 residues. Germline assignment: CDR1 MNHEY and CDR2 SVGAGI. The germline V and J ends were trimmed by 8 bases and 8 bases, with 15 bases remaining between them. For the CDR3, the DNA is TGTGCCAGCGGAACTGGGACCATAGAAGCTTTCTTT. Its protein product is CASGTGTIEAFF.

Concerning this clone: Other DNA sequences in the same sample also yield this CDR3. CDR3 sequence: CASSLGQNYGYTF. CDR3 DNA: TGTGCCAGCAGCTTGGGTCAGAACTATGGCTACACCTTC. The rearrangement uses TRBV5-4 and TRBJ1-2; D ambiguous. This CDR3 comprises 13 residues. V gave up 0 bases and J gave up 2 bases, with 5 bases separating them. CDR1 and CDR2 from the germline V gene are SGHNT and YYREEE (reference sequence).

The chain recombines TRBV4-1 with TRBJ2-1; 14 bases fit TRBD2. Germline V lookup: CDR1 MGHRA, CDR2 YSYEKL. The CDR3 is 21 residues long. V lost 1 base, J lost 0 bases, and 11 bases stayed unmatched. The CDR3 loop reads CASSQAPGLAGVKYSYNEQFF. CDR3 coding DNA: TGCGCCAGCAGCCAAGCCCCGGGACTAGCGGGAGTGAAATACTCCTACAATGAGCAGTTCTTC.

The chain uses TRBV28 and TRBJ2-3; possibly TRBD1 for D (5 bases). V was clipped by 1 base and J by 7 bases, with 15 bases between them. Germline CDR1 reads MDHEN; CDR2 reads SYDVKM. This CDR3 has 15 residues. This CDR3 reads CASSLFGQGVNTQYF. The CDR3 DNA reads TGTGCCAGCAGTTTATTTGGTCAGGGCGTGAATACGCAGTATTTT.

In the case of this clone: Distinct nucleotide sequences in the sample also encode this CDR3. This chain links TRBV28 with TRBJ2-7; possible D gene TRBD1, 6 bases. The CDR3 runs to 13 residues. Per germline, CDR1 MDHEN and CDR2 SYDVKM. Between the trimmed V and J ends, which lost 2 bases and 2 bases, there was a span of 7 bases. The CDR3 loop reads CASSLGQTYEQYF. CDR3 sequence (DNA): TGTGCCAGCAGTTTAGGACAGACCTACGAGCAGTACTTC.

This clone has a single count. J is TRBJ2-5 and V is TRBV7-8; 12 bases map to TRBD1. The CDR3 sequence is 17 residues long. V was clipped by 0 bases and J by 1 base; unmatched bases: 3. Germline lookup yields CDR1 SGHVS and CDR2 FQNEAQ. Here the CDR3 reads CASSLAMGQGAQETQYF. Here the CDR3 DNA reads TGTGCCAGCAGCTTAGCCATGGGACAGGGGGCCCAAGAGACCCAGTACTTC.

A note on this clone: This sample also contains other DNA sequences that code for the same CDR3. The chain is built from TRBV28 and TRBJ2-7; 8 nucleotides line up with TRBD1. CDR3 length: 13 amino acids. The germline gives CDR1 MDHEN, CDR2 SYDVKM. Trimming took 7 bases from V and 1 from J; bases not matched to a gene: 3. In DNA, the CDR3 is TGTGCCAGCAAAAGGACAGGGTCCTACGAGCAGTACTTC. Encoded protein: CASKRTGSYEQYF.

This chain links TRBV2 with TRBJ2-7, with TRBD1 matching over 7 bases. CDR3 length: 14 amino acids. Germline V lookup: CDR1 SNHLY, CDR2 FYNNEI. Unmatched junction bases numbered 7, after V lost 5 bases and J lost 3 bases. CDR3 amino acids: CASSRQGKNYEQYF. The CDR3, as DNA: TGTGCCAGCAGTCGACAGGGCAAAAACTACGAGCAGTACTTC.

In the case of this clone: This CDR3 is also generated by other DNA sequences in the sample. V usage is TRBV30 and J usage is TRBJ1-1; D is undetermined. This CDR3 spans 13 amino acids. The germline V gene encodes CDR1 GTSNPN and CDR2 SVGIG (reference sequence). Trimming left V 0 bases short and J 3 bases short, with 8 bases between. DNA for the CDR3: TGTGCCTGGAGTGTATCTGCGTACACTGAAGCTTTCTTT. Protein product: CAWSVSAYTEAFF.

V is TRBV5-8 and J is TRBJ1-1, with unresolved D. The CDR3 covers 15 residues. Germline CDR1 reads SGHTS; CDR2 reads YDEGEE. Trimming removed 4 bases at V and 5 bases at J, with 18 bases between. CDR3: CASSTALYGRTEAFF. As DNA, the CDR3 is TGTGCCAGCAGCACGGCCTTATACGGACGGACTGAAGCTTTCTTT.

CDR3 nucleotides: TGCGCCAGCAGCTTGTTAAGTGGCGGCAATGAGCAGTTCTTC. Amino acid sequence: CASSLLSGGNEQFF. The chain uses TRBV5-1 and TRBJ2-1; D unclear. CDR1 and CDR2 from the germline V gene are SGHRS and YFSETQ. This CDR3 region has 14 residues. V lost 1 base, J lost 6 bases, and 11 bases lay in between.

The rearrangement joins TRBV14 to TRBJ2-3, with D perhaps TRBD2 (6 bases). Trimming removed 3 bases at V and 1 base at J, with 11 bases between. The CDR3 runs to 15 residues. CDR1 and CDR2 from the germline V gene are SGHDN and FVKESK. The CDR3 DNA reads as TGTGCCAGCAGCCACCGACTAGTAGGCACAGATACGCAGTATTTT. Its protein is CASSHRLVGTDTQYF.

This clone was observed once. The J gene is TRBJ2-2, the V gene TRBV15; either TRBD1 or TRBD2 may fit D (6 bases each). Germline V gene sequence: CDR1 LNHNV, CDR2 YYDKDF (reference sequence). V lost 5 bases, J lost 1 base, and 11 bases lay in between. The CDR3 has 15 amino acids. The CDR3 bases are TGTGCCACCAGCCGAGGGGGGATGAACACCGGGGAGCTGTTTTTT. Its translation is CATSRGGMNTGELFF.

The J gene is TRBJ1-2, the V gene TRBV4-1; possible D gene TRBD1, 5 bases. This CDR3 spans 16 amino acids. Trimming shortened V by 1 base and J by 2 bases, and 14 bases separated the two germline ends. CDR1 is MGHRA and CDR2 is YSYEKL in the germline V gene. CDR3: CASSQGAAGGNYGYTF. The CDR3 nucleotides are TGCGCCAGCAGCCAAGGGGCAGCCGGGGGAAACTATGGCTACACCTTC.

This chain uses TRBV19 with TRBJ2-2; 11 bases are shared with TRBD1. Germline assignment: CDR1 LNHDA and CDR2 SQIVND (reference sequence). This CDR3 is 13 amino acids long. The ends lost 8 bases at V and 10 bases at J; junction bases unmatched: 6. CDR3 DNA: TGTGCCAGTGGAGGACAGGGGGCCGCGGAGCTGTTTTTT. Protein sequence: CASGGQGAAELFF.

The V and J genes are TRBV7-6 and TRBJ2-7; D may match TRBD1 or TRBD2 (5 bases each). V was trimmed by 5 bases and J by 6 bases, leaving 17 bases between them. The germline gives CDR1 SGHVS, CDR2 FNYEAQ. The CDR3 covers 14 residues. CDR3 amino acids: CASSPGSGPTEQYF. In DNA form, the CDR3 reads TGTGCCAGCAGCCCAGGGAGCGGCCCCACCGAGCAGTACTTC.

The chain combines TRBV7-9 with TRBJ1-5; 10 bases are a match to TRBD1. Losses at the gene ends were 5 bases for V and 3 bases for J; bases not matched to a gene: 4. The length of the CDR3 is 15 residues. Germline lookup yields CDR1 SEHNR and CDR2 FQNEAQ (reference sequence). Written as DNA, the CDR3 is TGTGCCAGCAGCAGGACAGGGGGGGACAATCAGCCCCAGCATTTT. Protein sequence: CASSRTGGDNQPQHF.

This rearrangement joins TRBV5-1 to TRBJ2-7; perhaps D is TRBD1 or TRBD2 (5 bases each). Trimming shortened V by 3 bases and J by 5 bases, and 21 bases separated the two germline ends. This CDR3 contains 16 residues. Germline lookup yields CDR1 SGHRS and CDR2 YFSETQ. CDR3 nucleotide sequence: TGCGCCAGCAGCTCCTACGGGACGGTCGGAACGCACGAGCAGTACTTC. Protein: CASSSYGTVGTHEQYF. The full variable domain, completed using reference TRBV5-1 and TRBJ2-7, is KAGVTQTPRYLIKTRGQQVTLSCSPISGHRSVSWYQQTPGQGLQFLFEYFSETQRNKGNFPGRFSGRQFSNSRSEMNVSTLELGDSALYLCASSSYGTVGTHEQYFGPGTRLTVT.

J is TRBJ1-5 and V is TRBV7-3, with 7 bases that match TRBD1. Germline V gene data show CDR1 as SGHTA and CDR2 as FQGTGA. V dropped 5 bases and J dropped 5; count of bases not matched to a gene: 3. The CDR3 runs 13 residues. The CDR3 coding sequence is TGTGCCAGCAGCCAAGACAGGGATCAGCCCCAGCATTTT. It translates to CASSQDRDQPQHF.

This clone was detected a few times. J is TRBJ1-1 and V is TRBV4-2; possible D gene TRBD1, 5 bases. The V gene lost 2 bases and the J gene lost 0 bases, with 7 bases spanning the gap. Germline V gene sequence: CDR1 LGHNA, CDR2 YNFKEQ. The CDR3 totals 14 residues. DNA for the CDR3: TGTGCCAGCAGCCAACTGGGGCTGAACACTGAAGCTTTCTTT. Amino acids: CASSQLGLNTEAFF.

The J gene is TRBJ2-3, the V gene TRBV29-1; D unresolved. CDR3 length: 10 amino acids. Germline lookup yields CDR1 SQVTM and CDR2 ANQGSEA. V gave up 3 bases and J gave up 9 bases, with 7 bases separating them. The chain's CDR3 is CSVEDETQYF. In nucleotides, the CDR3 is TGCAGCGTTGAGGATGAGACGCAGTATTTT.

The chain is built from TRBV11-2 and TRBJ2-1, with D possibly matching TRBD1 (6 bases). There are 13 residues in the CDR3. The V end was cut by 5 bases, the J end by 7 bases, with 12 bases between. The V gene's germline CDR1 is SGHAT and CDR2 FQNNGV. The CDR3 is CASSPGQRNEQFF. The CDR3 DNA reads TGTGCCAGCAGCCCTGGACAGAGGAATGAGCAGTTCTTC.

The chain joins TRBV9 to TRBJ1-3; D ambiguous. The CDR3 runs to 15 residues. V was shortened by 0 bases and J by 3 bases, with 10 bases between the two germline ends. Germline V CDR1 and CDR2: SGDLS, YYNGEE. The CDR3 region has the DNA TGTGCCAGCAGCGTAGCCCCGGGGTATGGAAACACCATATATTTT. Its translation: CASSVAPGYGNTIYF.

The V call is TRBV9, the J call TRBJ1-3; possibly TRBD1 for D (5 bases). CDR3 length equals 14 residues. V was pared by 4 bases and J by 2 bases, with 10 bases between. CDR1 and CDR2 (germline): SGDLS, YYNGEE. In DNA form, the CDR3 reads TGTGCCAGCAGCATGGGGACGGCTGGAAACACCATATATTTT. This encodes CASSMGTAGNTIYF.

This clone has only one observation. The chain carries TRBV27 and TRBJ1-6; possibly TRBD1 for D (5 bases). The V and J ends lost 0 bases and 0 bases respectively, with 12 bases between them. The CDR3 loop spans 18 amino acids. Germline V lookup: CDR1 MNHEY, CDR2 SMNVEV (reference sequence). Here the CDR3 DNA reads TGTGCCAGCAGTTTATCAAGGACACTTAGCTCCTATAATTCACCCCTCCACTTT. Its translation: CASSLSRTLSSYNSPLHF.

The chain combines TRBV28 with TRBJ2-2; D uncertain. There are 12 residues in the CDR3. V was clipped by 7 bases and J by 7 bases, with 10 bases between them. CDR1 is MDHEN, CDR2 SYDVKM, per germline. CDR3 in DNA: TGTGCCAGCAAGACCGACATCGGGGAGCTGTTTTTT. This gives the protein CASKTDIGELFF.

The count of this clone is one. In nucleotides, the CDR3 is TGTGCCAGCACAACCGGCGGACTAGCAGACTCCTACGAGCAGTACTTC. It is translated as CASTTGGLADSYEQYF. V usage is TRBV28 and J usage is TRBJ2-7, with 8 bases lining up with TRBD2. The J segment lost 0 bases and the V segment lost 7 bases, leaving 11 bases of the junction unmatched. Germline CDR1 is MDHEN and CDR2 is SYDVKM. The CDR3 is 16 residues long.

This chain uses TRBV4-1 with TRBJ2-7, with TRBD1 matching 7 bases. Germline lookup yields CDR1 MGHRA and CDR2 YSYEKL. This CDR3 is built from 16 residues. The trim removed 1 base at V and 3 bases at J, leaving 9 bases unmatched. The CDR3 region has the DNA TGCGCCAGCAGCCAAGGGGGGACAGCTCCCCTCTACGAGCAGTACTTC. This encodes CASSQGGTAPLYEQYF.

The CDR3 DNA is TGTGCCAGCAGCCAAGGACTAGCCGAGCAGTACTTC. Its protein is CASSQGLAEQYF. The chain couples TRBV9 to TRBJ2-7; TRBD2 aligns across 8 bases. CDR1 and CDR2 from the germline V gene are SGDLS and YYNGEE. The J segment lost 6 bases and the V segment lost 4 bases, leaving 3 bases of the junction unmatched. This CDR3 spans 12 amino acids.

This sequence joins TRBV6-5 and TRBJ2-3; TRBD1 agrees at 8 bases. V lost 6 bases, J lost 2 bases, and 7 bases stayed unmatched. This CDR3 has 15 residues. Per germline, CDR1 MNHEY and CDR2 SVGAGI. The CDR3 here is CASRRQGPSTDTQYF. The CDR3 region has the DNA TGTGCCAGCAGGCGACAGGGGCCATCCACAGATACGCAGTATTTT.